These 21 T cell receptor beta chains originate from one sample sequenced in a study of OX40 agonist ivuxolimab in advanced cancers. Profiled with immunoSEQ multiplex PCR; TCRdb holds only in-frame clones, not every one. The repertoire holds over 8,000 clones, with about 63% as singletons. Sequencing used CD4+ or CD8+ T cells sorted from blood, obtained in a trial of the OX40 agonist ivuxolimab. The receptors were sampled from an adult with an advanced solid tumor such as melanoma, head and neck, liver or kidney cancer.

The CDR3 DNA reads as TGTGCCAGCAGCGTAGCAGACTACGAGCAGTACTTC. The encoded protein is CASSVADYEQYF. This chain joins TRBV9 and TRBJ2-7, with D unclear. The CDR3 totals 12 residues. V lost 0 bases, J lost 3 bases, and 4 bases lay in between. Germline values: CDR1 SGDLS, CDR2 YYNGEE.

V and J are TRBV19 and TRBJ1-1; 11 positions agree with TRBD1. Germline V gives CDR1 LNHDA, CDR2 SQIVND (reference sequence). Trimming cost V 6 bases and J 4 bases; bases outside gene matches: 4. The CDR3 sequence is 14 residues long. CDR3 sequence (DNA): TGTGCCAGTAGACCGGGACAGGGGGTCACTGAAGCTTTCTTT. The encoded protein is CASRPGQGVTEAFF. Full variable domain (missing parts from reference TRBV19 and TRBJ1-1): DGGITQSPKYLFRKEGQNVTLSCEQNLNHDAMYWYRQDPGQGLRLIYYSQIVNDFQKGDIAEGYSVSREKKESFPLTVTSAQKNPTAFYLCASRPGQGVTEAFFGQGTRLTVV.

The CDR3 DNA reads as TGTGCCAGCAGCTTGACTAGCAAAGGCGAGCAGTACTTC. Encoded protein: CASSLTSKGEQYF. The gene calls are TRBV11-3 and TRBJ2-7; 7 bases align to TRBD2. The CDR3 contains 13 residues. Germline V gene sequence: CDR1 SGHNT, CDR2 YENEEA. Trimming at V came to 3 bases and at J to 6 bases, leaving 5 bases not matched to a gene.

This chain connects TRBV29-1 to TRBJ1-2, with D unclear. Germline values: CDR1 SQVTM, CDR2 ANQGSEA. This CDR3 is 13 amino acids long. Trimming pared 7 bases from V and 4 bases from J, leaving 16 bases between. The CDR3: CSARGPVGYGYTF. The CDR3 DNA reads as TGCAGCGCCCGAGGCCCGGTAGGCTATGGCTACACCTTC.

The chain uses TRBV28 and TRBJ2-7; D gene ambiguous. Trimming shortened V by 4 bases and J by 6 bases, and 19 bases separated the two germline ends. The CDR3 totals 15 residues. The germline V gene has CDR1 MDHEN and CDR2 SYDVKM. The CDR3, as DNA: TGTGCCAGCAGTTGGGGTAGGGCAGGTTCTGGCGAGCAGTACTTC. Translating it yields CASSWGRAGSGEQYF.

The chain carries TRBV7-9 and TRBJ2-1; 12 bases map to TRBD2. J gave up 5 bases and V 6 bases, and 8 bases lay outside the gene matches. This CDR3 is 16 amino acids long. Germline-derived CDR1 and CDR2 are SEHNR and FQNEAQ (reference sequence). The CDR3 here is CASSSRLAGENNEQFF. In DNA form, the CDR3 reads TGTGCCAGCAGTTCCCGACTAGCGGGAGAGAACAATGAGCAGTTCTTC.

This clone was counted a few times. The chain carries TRBV7-9 and TRBJ2-7, with D perhaps being TRBD1 or TRBD2 (5 bases each). The V end was cut by 4 bases, the J end by 1 base, with 20 bases between. The CDR3 loop spans 17 amino acids. Germline V gene lookup returns CDR1 SEHNR and CDR2 FQNEAQ (reference sequence). The CDR3 region is CASSSSEGSSYSYEQYF. DNA of the CDR3: TGTGCCAGCAGCTCATCCGAGGGGTCCTCTTATTCCTACGAGCAGTACTTC.

This clone was picked up a small number of times. This chain connects TRBV6-9 to TRBJ1-6; tentatively, D is TRBD1 (5 bases). Germline CDR1 and CDR2: MNHGY and SVAAGI. This CDR3 region has 16 residues. Trimming removed 5 bases from V and 7 bases from J, with 18 bases in between. The CDR3 nucleotides are TGTGCCAGCAGTCGCCGGGGGGGATCGAGCAATTCACCCCTCCACTTT. It translates to CASSRRGGSSNSPLHF.

V gene TRBV6-5 combines with J gene TRBJ2-1; tentative D call: TRBD2 (6 bases). Germline CDR1 and CDR2: MNHEY and SVGAGI. CDR3 size: 13 residues. Trimming stripped 7 bases from V and 9 bases from J, with 16 bases between. The CDR3 loop is CASTYGAGREQFF. The DNA of the CDR3 is TGTGCCAGCACCTACGGGGCGGGGCGTGAGCAGTTCTTC.

V gene TRBV5-1 combines with J gene TRBJ2-7; D is possibly TRBD2 (5 bases). The tail of the sequence fits TRBJ2-1 better, so the J call may be wrong. The CDR3 has 16 amino acids. CDR1 SGHRS and CDR2 YFSETQ come from the germline V gene. CDR3 protein: CASSLDSLGVVNEQFF. The CDR3 DNA is TGCGCCAGCAGCTTGGACTCGTTGGGAGTAGTCAATGAGCAGTTCTTC.

This clone showed up just once. V is TRBV7-9 and J is TRBJ1-1; D is perhaps TRBD1 (5 bases). V dropped 5 bases and J dropped 0 bases, with 19 bases sitting between them. The CDR3 sequence is 17 residues long. CDR1 is SEHNR and CDR2 is FQNEAQ in the germline V gene (reference sequence). The chain's CDR3 is CASSPTRVGAMNTEAFF. CDR3 DNA sequence: TGTGCCAGCAGCCCGACCAGGGTAGGGGCCATGAACACTGAAGCTTTCTTT.

The chain joins TRBV27 to TRBJ2-1; a possible D gene is TRBD1 (6 bases). This CDR3 spans 14 amino acids. V dropped 5 bases and J dropped 9 bases, with 17 bases sitting between them. Germline V lookup: CDR1 MNHEY, CDR2 SMNVEV (reference sequence). CDR3 sequence: CASSMGNREFEQFF. CDR3 nucleotides: TGTGCCAGCAGTATGGGAAACAGGGAATTTGAGCAGTTCTTC.

The chain is built from TRBV21-1 and TRBJ2-3; the listed D gene, TRBD1, was not tested against the DNA. TRBV21-1 is shown as a pseudogene. The CDR3 length is 16 residues. CDR3 DNA sequence: TGTGCCAGCAGACAGCAGGCTACAGTCATGCAAGATACGCAGTATTTT. Translating it yields CASRQQATVMQDTQYF.

The rearrangement uses TRBV19 and TRBJ2-6, with unresolved D. The CDR3 is 15 residues long. Deletions cut 7 bases from V and 0 bases from J, with 10 bases between. Germline lookup yields CDR1 LNHDA and CDR2 SQIVND (reference sequence). The CDR3 DNA follows: TGTGCCAGTACCTCGGGTAGCTCTGGGGCCAACGTCCTGACTTTC. Protein sequence: CASTSGSSGANVLTF.

The chain links TRBV18 to TRBJ1-2; D is unresolved. V gave up 4 bases and J gave up 4 bases, with 13 bases separating them. This CDR3 is 14 amino acids long. The germline CDR1 and CDR2 sequences are KGHSH and LQKENI. The CDR3 DNA is TGTGCCAGCTCACTCACGGCAGGCGCCTATGGCTACACCTTC. Encoded protein: CASSLTAGAYGYTF.

This clone was observed once. This chain connects TRBV4-1 to TRBJ1-2; D not resolved. V was clipped by 0 bases and J by 4 bases, with 6 bases between them. Germline CDR1 reads MGHRA; CDR2 reads YSYEKL. The CDR3 consists of 13 residues. The CDR3 DNA reads as TGCGCCAGCAGCCAAGAGGCCCTCTATGGCTACACCTTC. The encoded protein is CASSQEALYGYTF.

This chain joins TRBV19 and TRBJ1-1, with no clear D. Trimming cost V 3 bases and J 5 bases, with 10 bases left between them. CDR1 is LNHDA and CDR2 is SQIVND in the germline V gene (reference sequence). The CDR3 loop spans 13 amino acids. The CDR3 DNA reads TGTGCCAGTAGTATTTCGATTTTGACTGAAGCTTTCTTT. Protein product: CASSISILTEAFF.

With regard to this clone: The sample carries other DNA sequences with the same CDR3. The V and J genes are TRBV7-6 and TRBJ1-1; no clear D. V was trimmed by 2 bases and J by 4 bases, leaving 8 bases between them. CDR1 SGHVS and CDR2 FNYEAQ come from the germline V gene. The CDR3 has 13 residues. CDR3 residues: CASSLSQRTEAFF. In nucleotides, the CDR3 is TGTGCCAGCAGCTTATCACAGCGCACTGAAGCTTTCTTT.

In this sample, this clone turned up a few times. The rearrangement uses TRBV9 and TRBJ2-3; D ambiguous. This CDR3 has 15 residues. Looked up from germline, CDR1 is SGDLS and CDR2 is YYNGEE. With 0 bases removed from V and 6 bases from J, the gap between germline ends came to 14 bases. CDR3 sequence reads: CASSVVGIAADTQYF. CDR3 DNA sequence: TGTGCCAGCAGCGTAGTAGGAATAGCCGCGGATACGCAGTATTTT.

This clone was recorded a few times. The chain combines TRBV27 with TRBJ1-1; D may be TRBD1 (6 bases). Germline CDR1 MNHEY, CDR2 SMNVEV (reference sequence). V was shortened by 6 bases and J by 1 base, with 15 bases between the two germline ends. The CDR3 has 15 residues. The CDR3 spells CASSSLQGTNTEAFF. CDR3 nucleotide sequence: TGTGCCAGCAGCAGCCTTCAGGGGACGAACACTGAAGCTTTCTTT.

The rearrangement uses TRBV2 and TRBJ2-7; the D gene is possibly TRBD1 (5 bases). CDR1 and CDR2 (germline): SNHLY, FYNNEI. Trimming left V 5 bases short and J 6 bases short, with 14 bases between. The CDR3 runs 13 residues. CDR3 sequence: CASSLGSGREQYF. As DNA, the CDR3 is TGTGCCAGCAGTTTAGGGTCAGGGCGCGAGCAGTACTTC.